Listed below are T cell receptor beta chains from one sample, sequenced in a study of control samples from healthy donors and cancer patients. Sequencing was performed with immunoSEQ multiplex PCR; in TCRdb, only in-frame clones are kept and a portion is missing. The profile shows about 160,000 clones, around 95% of them singletons. The specimen sequenced was blood. Receptor source: a woman aged 40 to 55 in good health. The CDR3 runs from the conserved cysteine through the conserved F or W. The D gene is left open where the match is weak. Rows may omit the clone size; those that give it use once, few, many or a size class.

D gene,J gene,V gene,clone size,CDR3 DNA,CDR3 protein
TRBD1,TRBJ1-1,TRBV5-3,NA,TGTGCCAGAAGCTTCGTTGGGCCAGGGGGGTTCTGCACTGAAGCTTTCTTT,CARSFVGPGGFCTEAFF
NA,TRBJ1-5,TRBV27,NA,TGTGCCAGCAGTCCCAGGGCTAGGAGCAATCAGCCCCAGCATTTT,CASSPRARSNQPQHF
NA,TRBJ1-4,TRBV10-3,NA,TGTGCCATTCGAGCAGAAACCTATGAAAAACTGTTTTTT,CAIRAETYEKLFF
NA,TRBJ2-3,TRBV7-2,NA,TGTGCCAGCAGCTTAGAGGCCAGGGGTATTACAGATACGCAGTATTTT,CASSLEARGITDTQYF
NA,TRBJ2-7,TRBV3-1/TRBV3-2,NA,TGTGCCAGCAGCCAAGATAACGGGCAACCATCCTACGAGCAGTACTTC,CASSQDNGQPSYEQYF
NA,TRBJ1-5,TRBV5-1,NA,TGCGCCAGCAGCCCCACAGGCGGTAGGGAGCCCCAGCATTTT,CASSPTGGREPQHF
NA,TRBJ1-2,TRBV9,NA,TGTGCCAGCAGCGTAGTCAACGTAGGGGGCTATGGCTACACCTTC,CASSVVNVGGYGYTF
NA,TRBJ1-4,TRBV7-2,NA,TGTGCCAGCAGCAGGGCAGGTATCGGGGAAAAACTGTTTTTT,CASSRAGIGEKLFF
TRBD2,TRBJ2-7,TRBV10-3,once,TGTGCCATGGGGCCTAGCGGGGGTAGTTACGAGCAGTACTTC,CAMGPSGGSYEQYF
NA,TRBJ1-5,TRBV5-5,NA,TGTGCCAGCAGCCATCTAGGTCAGCCCCAGCATTTT,CASSHLGQPQHF
TRBD2,TRBJ2-5,TRBV5-3,NA,TGTGCCAGAAGCCTGATTAGGACTAGCGGCCACCGTATGGAGACCCAGTACTTC,CARSLIRTSGHRMETQYF
NA,TRBJ2-1,TRBV29-1,many,TGCAGCGTTGAAGGTTTAATGGCGGGACGGTCCTACAATGAGCAGTTCTTC,CSVEGLMAGRSYNEQFF
NA,TRBJ2-1,TRBV6-4,NA,TGTGCCAGCAGTGACGACGGGACATCATCCGAGCAGTTCTTC,CASSDDGTSSEQFF
NA,TRBJ1-4,TRBV5-1,NA,TGCGCCAGCAGCTTAGAAAGGCCTGACGAAAAACTGTTTTTT,CASSLERPDEKLFF
NA,TRBJ1-3,TRBV11-2,NA,TGTGCCAGCAGCTTACATGCGGGCTCTGGAAACACCATATATTTT,CASSLHAGSGNTIYF
NA,TRBJ2-6,TRBV5-4,NA,TGTGCCAGCAGCTCAGGGACTGGGGCCAACGTCCTGACTTTC,CASSSGTGANVLTF
TRBD2,TRBJ2-1,TRBV7-3,NA,TGTGCCAGCAGCTTACAGCCGGGACTAGCGGGGGGAGGGGAGCAGTTCTTC,CASSLQPGLAGGGEQFF
NA,TRBJ1-5,TRBV25-1,NA,TGTGCCAGCAGTGAAAGTTTCAGGGATCAGCCCCAGCATTTT,CASSESFRDQPQHF
TRBD2,TRBJ2-5,TRBV7-2,NA,TGTGCCAGCAGCTTATGGGGACTAGCGGGAGGCGGGGAGACCCAGTACTTC,CASSLWGLAGGGETQYF
NA,TRBJ1-1,TRBV5-4,NA,TGTGCCAGCAGCTCCCCCGCCGAGACTGAAGCTTTCTTT,CASSSPAETEAFF
NA,TRBJ1-2,TRBV4-1,once,TGCGCCAGCAGCAAAGTCCGCCTGTCCGGGTACTATGGCTACACCTTC,CASSKVRLSGYYGYTF
TRBD2,TRBJ2-3,TRBV6-1,NA,TGTGCCAGCAGTGAGTGGACTAGCGGGACCGATACGCAGTATTTT,CASSEWTSGTDTQYF
NA,TRBJ2-1,TRBV3-1/TRBV3-2,NA,TGTGCCAGCAGCCAAGCCCAGCGGGAGCAGTTCTTC,CASSQAQREQFF
NA,TRBJ2-3,TRBV6-2/TRBV6-3,NA,TGTGCCAGCAGCGCGGCGGGACTCACAGATACGCAGTATTTT,CASSAAGLTDTQYF
NA,TRBJ2-7,TRBV6-2/TRBV6-3,few,TGTGCCAGCAGGTACAGCACAGGTTCCTACGAGCAGTACTTC,CASRYSTGSYEQYF
TRBD2,TRBJ2-1,TRBV2,NA,TGTGCCAGCAGGGATCTTCGGGGGGACAATGAGCAGTTCTTC,CASRDLRGDNEQFF
TRBD1,TRBJ1-2,TRBV9,NA,TGTGCCAGCAGCGTGGGACAGGGATACGTTGGCTACACCTTC,CASSVGQGYVGYTF
NA,TRBJ1-1,TRBV11-1,once,TGTGCCAGCAGCCTGAAAAGACGGAACATGAACACTGAAGCTTTCTTT,CASSLKRRNMNTEAFF
NA,TRBJ1-4,TRBV19,NA,TGTGCCAGTAATGAGGTGATTAATGAAAAACTGTTTTTT,CASNEVINEKLFF
NA,TRBJ2-3,TRBV7-3,NA,TGTGCCAGCAGCCTAAACTCCGGCACAGATACGCAGTATTTT,CASSLNSGTDTQYF
TRBD1,TRBJ2-7,TRBV10-3,NA,TGTGCCATCAGCCGGGACAGGGGGTTTGGCGAGCAGTACTTC,CAISRDRGFGEQYF
NA,TRBJ1-5,TRBV6-5,NA,TGTGCCAGCAGTCCCAGAGACTATCAGCCCCAGCATTTT,CASSPRDYQPQHF
NA,TRBJ1-4,TRBV7-2,NA,TGTGCCAGCAGCCCCCAGCTGTTTGGGGATATTGAAAAACTGTTTTTT,CASSPQLFGDIEKLFF